This passage covers 5 T cell receptor beta chains from one sample sequenced in a study of cytomegalovirus exposure and HLA in healthy donors. Clones were sequenced by immunoSEQ multiplex PCR, and TCRdb holds only the in-frame ones, with some missing. This sample has 250,000 to 350,000 clones, with around 87% found just once. Specimen: PBMCs. The receptors stem from a woman younger than 30 in good health and CMV-seronegative.

The V and J genes are TRBV29-1 and TRBJ2-1; 8 nucleotides agree with TRBD1. This CDR3 has 18 residues. Unmatched junction bases numbered 21, after V lost 5 bases and J lost 6 bases. Germline V gene lookup returns CDR1 SQVTM and CDR2 ANQGSEA. In DNA form, the CDR3 reads TGCAGCGTTTCTAATGGGGACAGGACCCGCGGTTTGAGCAATGAGCAGTTCTTC. This encodes CSVSNGDRTRGLSNEQFF.

This sequence joins TRBV28 and TRBJ2-5; TRBD2 is a possible D gene (7 bases). CDR1 MDHEN and CDR2 SYDVKM come from the germline V gene. This CDR3 contains 15 residues. Trimming shortened V by 5 bases and J by 5 bases, and 18 bases separated the two germline ends. The CDR3 DNA is TGTGCCAGCAGTCTGATAAGGGGGGGAAGTGAGACCCAGTACTTC. Its translation: CASSLIRGGSETQYF.

Concerning this clone itself: Other nucleotide sequences from this sample produce the same CDR3. The gene calls are TRBV28 and TRBJ1-2; TRBD1 might be the D (5 bases). The CDR3 spans 14 residues. Germline CDR1 and CDR2: MDHEN and SYDVKM. Trimming pared 2 bases from V and 2 bases from J, leaving 9 bases between. This CDR3 reads CASSLGQGNYGYTF. In nucleotides, the CDR3 is TGTGCCAGCAGTTTAGGCCAGGGAAACTATGGCTACACCTTC.

The V call is TRBV13, the J call TRBJ1-1; weak D call: TRBD1 (6 bases). V lost 1 base to trimming and J lost 1 base, with 10 bases between them. The germline V gene encodes CDR1 PRHDT and CDR2 FYEKMQ (reference sequence). This CDR3 has 15 residues. CDR3 coding DNA: TGTGCCAGCAGCTTAGTCCAGGGGAGGAACACTGAAGCTTTCTTT. It yields the protein CASSLVQGRNTEAFF.

This chain uses TRBV28 with TRBJ1-5; 9 nucleotides agree with TRBD1. Germline values: CDR1 MDHEN, CDR2 SYDVKM. V shed 4 bases and J 2 bases; nucleotides not matched to a gene: 3. CDR3 size: 15 residues. CDR3 DNA: TGTGCCAGCAGTTGGGACAGGGACGGCAATCAGCCCCAGCATTTT. Its protein product is CASSWDRDGNQPQHF.